The source of this T cell receptor (beta chain) is a study of T-cell memory formation after mild COVID-19. Overall study: In these data, TCR clusters were largely donor specific.

TCRdb independently ran MiXCR on the 5' RACE reads; one entry per CDR3 protein. The sample has 130,000 to 150,000 distinct CDR3 sequences, 15% to 20% seen once; the top ten hold around 2.4%. General study findings and limits: Clones that contracted from day 15 to 85 had balanced CD4/CD8; later expanders were CD4+ biased.

The CDR3 length is 12 residues. Trimming shortened V by 8 bases and J by 2 bases, and 10 bases separated the two germline ends. As for this clonotype: What it recognizes is unknown.

The chain recombines TRBV12-3 or TRBV12-4 with TRBJ2-7; tentative D call: TRBD2 (6 bases). The TCR was taken from an adult woman who had mild COVID-19 (a few samples of this study predate the infection). Cell type and time point are not known. The material sequenced was PBMCs or a T cell subset sorted from them (not recorded which). The CDR3 loop is CASAGGAYEQYF. The CDR3 coding sequence is TGTGCCAGCGCCGGCGGGGCCTACGAGCAGTACTTC.